Described below is a single T cell receptor (beta chain) sequence and its context. The data stem from a study of blood T cell repertoires in COVID-19. The wider study: Samples came from the United States, Italy and Spain, spanning acute and convalescent COVID-19.

Authors' processing steps: Reference gene primer amplification in the assay estimated nucleated cell counts. Profiled with immunoSEQ multiplex PCR; TCRdb holds only in-frame clones, not every one. The V and J calls and clone size come from that table; D and trimming were worked out from the DNA. Seen here are more than 70,000 clones, 90% to 95% observed once, and the top ten hold around 3.9%. This CDR3 region has 18 residues. The germline gives CDR1 SGDLS, CDR2 YYNGEE. Trimming removed 2 bases from V and 1 base from J, with 16 bases in between. Sequencing was performed on peripheral blood. The sequence was collected from a woman in her forties or fifties in a cohort sampled during active COVID-19. The V and J genes are TRBV9 and TRBJ2-6, with a weak D call TRBD1 (5 bases). CDR3 loop: CASSVTAGPQSGANVLTF. Written as DNA, the CDR3 is TGTGCCAGCAGCGTGACGGCAGGGCCTCAATCTGGGGCCAACGTCCTGACTTTC.